Below, 23 T cell receptor beta chains from the same sample are listed, as sequenced in a study of response to subunit inactivated influenza vaccine. MiXCR, run by TCRdb on the RT-PCR reads, gives a single entry per CDR3 protein. The profile shows roughly 160,000 distinct CDR3 sequences, roughly a tenth of them singletons. Sequences were derived from CD8+ T cells sorted from PBMCs, sampled roughly 24 months after vaccination. The receptors originated from a man aged 50 to 69 who received an inactivated influenza vaccine.

At least ten counts were recorded for this clonotype. V is TRBV10-3 and J is TRBJ2-7; D is perhaps TRBD1 or TRBD2 (6 bases each). The ends were cut back, 2 bases at V and 2 bases at J, with 10 bases in the middle. CDR3 length equals 14 residues. CDR1 is ENHRY and CDR2 is SYGVKD in the germline V gene. For the CDR3, the DNA is TGTGCCATCAGTGAGGGAGGGGGAACCTACGAGCAGTACTTC. Translated: CAISEGGGTYEQYF.

This clonotype was seen ten or more times. This chain uses TRBV27 with TRBJ2-1; 8 nucleotides agree with TRBD2. V lost 5 bases and J lost 5; bases outside the gene matches: 11. Germline V lookup: CDR1 MNHEY, CDR2 SMNVEV (reference sequence). The CDR3 loop spans 16 amino acids. This CDR3 is CASSILGTRGDNEQFF. CDR3 in DNA: TGTGCCAGCAGTATCCTCGGGACTAGGGGGGACAATGAGCAGTTCTTC.

Many counts were recorded for this clonotype. The chain recombines TRBV21-1 with TRBJ1-1; TRBD1 was called by the table and not checked on the DNA. TRBV21-1 is tagged as a pseudogene. This CDR3 is built from 16 residues. In nucleotides, the CDR3 is TGTGCCAGCAGCAAAGGGCAACAGGAGGAGAACACTGAAGCTTTCTTT. Translated: CASSKGQQEENTEAFF.

This clonotype has just a few counts. The V and J genes are TRBV6-2 or TRBV6-3 and TRBJ2-7, with D uncertain. The CDR3 runs to 16 residues. Trimming shortened V by 0 bases and J by 0 bases, and 12 bases separated the two germline ends. Germline V gene data show CDR1 as MNHEY and CDR2 as SVGEGT. For the CDR3, the DNA is TGTGCCAGCAGTTACTCGACCATGGGCAGCTCCTACGAGCAGTACTTC. Protein product: CASSYSTMGSSYEQYF.

Only a few counts were recorded for this clonotype. The chain carries TRBV29-1 and TRBJ2-2, with TRBD1 identical over 7 bases. V lost 5 bases to trimming and J lost 0 bases; unmatched junction nucleotides: 3. The CDR3 has 14 residues. Germline CDR1 reads SQVTM; CDR2 reads ANQGSEA. The chain's CDR3 is CSVRQGPNTGELFF. The CDR3 coding sequence is TGCAGCGTTAGACAGGGACCGAACACCGGGGAGCTGTTTTTT.

The DNA for the CDR3 is TGTGCCAGCAGTATACATTACAGGGGTAGGGAGACCCAGTACTTC. Its translation is CASSIHYRGRETQYF. The genes are TRBV6-5 and TRBJ2-5; 7 bases map to TRBD1. Germline V lookup: CDR1 MNHEY, CDR2 SVGAGI. This CDR3 region has 15 residues. With V trimmed by 5 bases and J by 5 bases, 11 bases remained unmatched.

A few counts support this clonotype. The CDR3, as DNA: TGTGCCAGTTTAGCGGTTGGGAGTTCCTACGAGCAGTACTTC. Translating it yields CASLAVGSSYEQYF. J is TRBJ2-7 and V is TRBV7-9; possible D gene TRBD2, 6 bases. The CDR3 loop spans 14 amino acids. Trimming left V 9 bases short and J 1 base short, with 16 bases between. Germline CDR1 SEHNR, CDR2 FQNEAQ (reference sequence).

This rearrangement joins TRBV9 to TRBJ2-2; the D call may be TRBD1 or TRBD2 (5 bases each). The CDR3 is 14 residues long. Germline loops: CDR1 SGDLS, CDR2 YYNGEE. V was shortened by 5 bases and J by 5 bases, with 13 bases between the two germline ends. CDR3 sequence (DNA): TGTGCCAGCAGTGGACAACTAGGGACCGGGGAGCTGTTTTTT. As protein: CASSGQLGTGELFF.

The rearrangement uses TRBV20-1 and TRBJ2-4, with D unresolved. V was trimmed by 5 bases and J by 9 bases, leaving 20 bases between them. Germline V gene lookup returns CDR1 DFQATT and CDR2 SNEGSKA (reference sequence). The CDR3 has 14 residues. The DNA of the CDR3 is TGCAGTGCTGCTCCCCCTGGGGTAGCATTCATTCAGTACTTC. It translates to CSAAPPGVAFIQYF.

The rearrangement links TRBV2 to TRBJ2-2, with TRBD1 matching 7 bases. The junction had 5 bases not matched to a gene; V was cut back by 6 bases and J by 7 bases. The CDR3 sequence is 13 residues long. Per the germline V gene, CDR1 is SNHLY and CDR2 is FYNNEI. DNA of the CDR3: TGTGCCAGCAGACCTACAGGGGTCGGGGAGCTGTTTTTT. Translated: CASRPTGVGELFF.

This chain uses TRBV4-2 with TRBJ1-1, with a weak D call TRBD1 (6 bases). Germline CDR1 reads LGHNA; CDR2 reads YNFKEQ. CDR3 length: 15 amino acids. Trimming cost V 0 bases and J 4 bases, with 12 bases left between them. CDR3 sequence (DNA): TGTGCCAGCAGCCAAGATTTGGGGGCAGCCACTGAAGCTTTCTTT. This codes for CASSQDLGAATEAFF.

A few counts support this clonotype. The chain is built from TRBV4-2 and TRBJ2-1; D might be TRBD1 (5 bases). The CDR3 loop spans 16 amino acids. V lost 0 bases and J 8 bases, leaving 17 bases between the germline ends. Germline assignment: CDR1 LGHNA and CDR2 YNFKEQ. The CDR3, as DNA: TGTGCCAGCAGCCAAGATATCGGCACGACAGCTGATGAGCAGTTCTTC. Protein: CASSQDIGTTADEQFF.

This rearrangement joins TRBV5-1 to TRBJ1-5; D gene ambiguous. Per germline, CDR1 SGHRS and CDR2 YFSETQ. The CDR3 is 15 amino acids. V gave up 0 bases and J gave up 6 bases, with 13 bases separating them. In DNA form, the CDR3 reads TGCGCCAGCAGCTTGGTTCCCGGGGATGGTCAGCCCCAGCATTTT. The encoded protein is CASSLVPGDGQPQHF.

This chain's CDR3 is CASSDARDYASTDTQYF. Here the CDR3 DNA reads TGTGCCAGCAGTGACGCACGGGACTATGCTAGCACAGATACGCAGTATTTT. The rearrangement links TRBV2 to TRBJ2-3; 7 bases fit TRBD2. V shed 3 bases, J shed 0 bases, and the junction held 9 bases outside the gene matches. The CDR3 runs to 17 residues. Germline lookup yields CDR1 SNHLY and CDR2 FYNNEI.

DNA of the CDR3: TGTGCCAGCAGTTACAGCACAAGGGTTTACAATGAGCAGTTCTTC. Its protein product is CASSYSTRVYNEQFF. The V and J genes are TRBV6-5 and TRBJ2-1; D unclear. Trimming pared 2 bases from V and 4 bases from J, leaving 12 bases between. Germline loops: CDR1 MNHEY, CDR2 SVGAGI. CDR3 length equals 15 residues.

This chain's CDR3 is CASSEASLYQPQHF. CDR3 in DNA: TGTGCCAGCAGTGAAGCGTCGCTGTATCAGCCCCAGCATTTT. This chain connects TRBV6-1 to TRBJ1-5; D unresolved. V was trimmed by 0 bases and J by 5 bases, leaving 8 bases between them. The CDR3 extends over 14 amino acids. Germline V gives CDR1 MNHNS, CDR2 SASEGT.

This clonotype has a handful of counts. The DNA for the CDR3 is TGTGCCAGCTCACCACCAAGTGCTAGCACAGATACGCAGTATTTT. Translation gives CASSPPSASTDTQYF. The genes are TRBV18 and TRBJ2-3; D gene unclear. From germline, CDR1 is KGHSH and CDR2 LQKENI. V lost 0 bases, J lost 0 bases, and 7 bases lay in between. The CDR3 is made up of 15 amino acids.

This clonotype was observed a few times. The chain recombines TRBV29-1 with TRBJ1-1; no clear D. Germline CDR1 reads SQVTM; CDR2 reads ANQGSEA. The CDR3 covers 13 residues. V lost 4 bases and J lost 6, with 15 bases in between. For the CDR3, the DNA is TGCAGCGTTGGAAAGGGCCCTCTGGCTGAAGCTTTCTTT. Protein sequence: CSVGKGPLAEAFF.

CDR3 amino acids: CASSLGEGQYF. Written as DNA, the CDR3 is TGTGCCAGCAGCTTAGGGGAGGGCCAGTACTTC. The chain has TRBV11-2 and TRBJ2-5, with TRBD2 identical over 7 bases. J was trimmed by 10 bases and V by 1 base; bases with no gene match: 0. Germline V gives CDR1 SGHAT, CDR2 FQNNGV. This CDR3 region has 11 residues. Full variable domain (rest looked up from reference TRBV11-2 and TRBJ2-5): EAGVAQSPRYKIIEKRQSVAFWCNPISGHATLYWYQQILGQGPKLLIQFQNNGVVDDSQLPKDRFSAERLKGVDSTLKIQPAKLEDSAVYLCASSLGEGQYFGPGTRLLVL.

This chain links TRBV20-1 with TRBJ2-5; 13 positions agree with TRBD2. CDR3 length: 14 amino acids. Germline CDR1 and CDR2: DFQATT and SNEGSKA (reference sequence). V shed 7 bases, J shed 4 bases, and the junction held 6 bases outside the gene matches. The CDR3 reads CSVAGTSGVETQYF. The CDR3 bases are TGCAGTGTCGCCGGGACTAGCGGGGTAGAGACCCAGTACTTC.

In this sample, this clonotype turned up many times. The chain's CDR3 is CATSAGQGPSYEQYF. DNA of the CDR3: TGTGCCACCAGCGCGGGACAGGGGCCCTCCTACGAGCAGTACTTC. The V and J genes are TRBV15 and TRBJ2-7; 10 positions match TRBD1. This CDR3 spans 15 amino acids. CDR1 and CDR2 from the germline V gene are LNHNV and YYDKDF (reference sequence). The trim removed 5 bases at V and 0 bases at J, leaving 4 bases unmatched.

This clonotype was recorded at least ten times. This sequence joins TRBV7-3 and TRBJ2-3, with TRBD2 matching 8 bases. The V gene's germline CDR1 is SGHTA and CDR2 FQGTGA. The CDR3 covers 15 residues. With V trimmed by 2 bases and J by 2 bases, 3 bases remained unmatched. CDR3 sequence (DNA): TGTGCCAGCAGCTTATACGGGAGGGCCACAGATACGCAGTATTTT. Protein product: CASSLYGRATDTQYF. Based on the CDR3 plus reference TRBV7-3 and TRBJ2-3, the full variable domain is GAGVSQTPSNKVTEKGKYVELRCDPISGHTALYWYRQSLGQGPEFLIYFQGTGAADDSGLPNDRFFAVRPEGSVSTLKIQRTERGDSAVYLCASSLYGRATDTQYFGPGTRLTVL.

This clonotype was recorded at least ten times. The chain is built from TRBV12-3 or TRBV12-4 and TRBJ1-5, with TRBD1 identical over 7 bases. The junction had 10 bases not matched to a gene; V was cut back by 6 bases and J by 2 bases. The CDR3 sequence is 16 residues long. The CDR3 DNA reads TGTGCCAGCAGCCCAGGGGGGGAAACTCGCAATCAGCCCCAGCATTTT. This translates into CASSPGGETRNQPQHF.